A single sample gave rise to the 7 T cell receptor beta chains below, sequenced in a study of T cells after yellow fever vaccination. One entry per CDR3 protein, called by TCRdb with MiXCR from the 5' RACE reads. The sample has 300,000 or so distinct CDR3 sequences; 6.8% are singletons. Here the sequenced sample was PBMCs, taken about 41 days after the first yellow fever vaccination. The receptor set was obtained from a man aged 18 to 30 who received the YFV17D yellow fever vaccine.

The rearrangement links TRBV27 to TRBJ2-7, with TRBD1 as a possible D gene (6 bases). The V and J ends lost 2 bases and 7 bases respectively, with 18 bases between them. Germline V gives CDR1 MNHEY, CDR2 SMNVEV (reference sequence). The CDR3 spans 15 residues. CDR3: CASSLVQGLMREQYF. The CDR3 nucleotides read TGTGCCAGCAGTTTAGTACAGGGCCTTATGAGAGAGCAGTACTTC.

This clonotype was recorded at least ten times. The CDR3 region is CASSAGPSPEQYV. DNA for the CDR3: TGTGCCAGCAGTGCGGGCCCCTCGCCCGAGCAGTACGTC. The chain carries TRBV28 and TRBJ2-7, with TRBD2 as a possible D gene (5 bases). In germline, CDR1 is MDHEN, CDR2 SYDVKM. V was pared by 5 bases and J by 6 bases, with 14 bases between. There are 13 residues in the CDR3.

This rearrangement joins TRBV20-1 to TRBJ2-6, with no clear D. V lost 0 bases to trimming and J lost 0 bases, with 0 bases between them. This CDR3 spans 13 amino acids. Germline V lookup: CDR1 DFQATT, CDR2 SNEGSKA (reference sequence). CDR3 nucleotides: TGCAGTGCTAGAGACTCTGGGGCCAACGTCCTGACTTTC. Its protein product is CSARDSGANVLTF.

This clonotype was counted between two and nine times. The V gene is TRBV9, the J gene TRBJ1-6; D ambiguous. Germline V gives CDR1 SGDLS, CDR2 YYNGEE. With 3 bases removed from V and 2 bases from J, the gap between germline ends came to 12 bases. This CDR3 is 16 amino acids long. The CDR3 nucleotides are TGTGCCAGCAGCGGCGACGGGAGGGCCTATAATTCACCCCTCCACTTT. It encodes CASSGDGRAYNSPLHF. The entire variable domain, with the rest obtained from reference TRBV9 and TRBJ1-6, is as follows: DSGVTQTPKHLITATGQRVTLRCSPRSGDLSVYWYQQSLDQGLQFLIQYYNGEERAKGNILERFSAQQFPDLHSELNLSSLELGDSALYFCASSGDGRAYNSPLHFGNGTRLTVT.

At least ten counts were recorded for this clonotype. The chain couples TRBV20-1 to TRBJ1-1, with D maybe TRBD1 (5 bases). Trimming removed 6 bases from V and 6 bases from J, with 14 bases in between. Per the germline V gene, CDR1 is DFQATT and CDR2 is SNEGSKA (reference sequence). This CDR3 spans 12 amino acids. The CDR3 DNA reads TGCAGTGCCAACTTCGGAGGGGCTGAAGCTTTCTTT. This codes for CSANFGGAEAFF.

The gene calls are TRBV5-5 and TRBJ1-2; 7 bases are a match to TRBD1. J gave up 7 bases and V 4 bases, and 10 bases lay outside the gene matches. Germline V CDR1 and CDR2: SGHKS, YYEKEE (reference sequence). The CDR3 is 14 residues long. The CDR3: CASSETGPLAGYTF. The CDR3 region has the DNA TGTGCCAGCAGCGAGACAGGGCCCCTGGCTGGCTACACCTTC.

Only a few counts were recorded for this clonotype. The V and J genes are TRBV6-5 and TRBJ1-1, with TRBD1 as a possible D gene (5 bases). The CDR3 runs 17 residues. Per the germline V gene, CDR1 is MNHEY and CDR2 is SVGAGI. The ends were cut back, 2 bases at V and 0 bases at J, with 16 bases in the middle. The DNA for the CDR3 is TGTGCCAGCAGTTACCGGTCAAGGGGCCTAATGAACACTGAAGCTTTCTTT. Its translation: CASSYRSRGLMNTEAFF.